Listed here are 21 T cell receptor beta chains from one sample, sequenced in a study of blood T cell repertoires in COVID-19. The data were produced by immunoSEQ multiplex PCR, yet TCRdb's version contains in-frame clones alone and is incomplete. This sample carries some 140,000 clones, 80% to 90% of them seen once, and the ten largest clones take about 2.3%. The sample comprised PBMCs or T cells enriched from blood (not recorded which). These receptors were obtained from a middle-aged man with acute COVID-19.

The chain couples TRBV7-9 to TRBJ1-1, with a weak D call TRBD1 (6 bases). Trimming left V 2 bases short and J 3 bases short, with 13 bases between. Germline-derived CDR1 and CDR2 are SEHNR and FQNEAQ (reference sequence). The CDR3 extends over 15 amino acids. CDR3 amino acids: CASSLRGGKDTEAFF. Here the CDR3 DNA reads TGTGCCAGCAGCTTACGTGGGGGCAAGGACACTGAAGCTTTCTTT.

The chain employs TRBV6-5 and TRBJ1-1; maybe TRBD1 (5 bases). From germline, CDR1 is MNHEY and CDR2 SVGAGI. CDR3 length: 15 residues. With 0 bases removed from V and 1 base from J, the gap between germline ends came to 9 bases. The CDR3 DNA reads as TGTGCCAGCAGTTACTCGACAGCAGGGAACACTGAAGCTTTCTTT. Translated, it gives CASSYSTAGNTEAFF.

The chain joins TRBV11-2 to TRBJ2-2; 10 bases are shared with TRBD2. Trimming removed 3 bases from V and 6 bases from J; junction bases left unmatched: 7. CDR3 length: 16 amino acids. The germline gives CDR1 SGHAT, CDR2 FQNNGV. CDR3 region: CASSFLSGGPAGELFF. Here the CDR3 DNA reads TGTGCCAGCAGCTTTCTTAGCGGGGGGCCCGCCGGGGAGCTGTTTTTT.

In the case of this clone: Germline is not matched at one junction end, which may reflect a read error. The V gene is TRBV5-1, the J gene TRBJ1-1; 7 bases agree with TRBD1. This CDR3 has 13 residues. Germline V gene sequence: CDR1 SGHRS, CDR2 YFSETQ. This chain's CDR3 is CSSRDRPNTEAFF. Here the CDR3 DNA reads TGCTCCAGTCGGGACAGACCGAACACTGAAGCTTTCTTT. Using reference TRBV5-1 and TRBJ1-1 for the parts outside the CDR3, the full variable domain is KAGVTQTPRYLIKTRGQQVTLSCSPISGHRSVSWYQQTPGQGLQFLFEYFSETQRNKGNFPGRFSGRQFSNSRSEMNVSTLELGDSALYLCSSRDRPNTEAFFGQGTRLTVV.

The chain uses TRBV9 and TRBJ2-2; D gene ambiguous. The V gene's germline CDR1 is SGDLS and CDR2 YYNGEE. The V and J ends lost 0 bases and 5 bases respectively, with 8 bases between them. There are 14 residues in the CDR3. This chain's CDR3 is CASSVAQPTGELFF. The CDR3 DNA sequence: TGTGCCAGCAGCGTAGCACAGCCAACCGGGGAGCTGTTTTTT.

The rearrangement joins TRBV5-1 to TRBJ1-2; D is possibly TRBD1 (5 bases). Trimming removed 4 bases from V and 4 bases from J, with 14 bases in between. CDR1 is SGHRS, CDR2 YFSETQ, per germline. This CDR3 spans 14 amino acids. DNA of the CDR3: TGCGCCAGCAGCCTTTCACAGGTCCCCTATGGCTACACCTTC. Its translation is CASSLSQVPYGYTF.

This sequence joins TRBV19 and TRBJ2-3, with D unclear. The V gene lost 3 bases and the J gene lost 2 bases, with 9 bases spanning the gap. Germline assignment: CDR1 LNHDA and CDR2 SQIVND (reference sequence). The CDR3 loop spans 14 amino acids. CDR3 in amino acids: CASSMIGSTDTQYF. The CDR3 region has the DNA TGTGCCAGTAGTATGATCGGGTCCACAGATACGCAGTATTTT. The variable domain in full, with the rest retrieved from reference TRBV19 and TRBJ2-3, is DGGITQSPKYLFRKEGQNVTLSCEQNLNHDAMYWYRQDPGQGLRLIYYSQIVNDFQKGDIAEGYSVSREKKESFPLTVTSAQKNPTAFYLCASSMIGSTDTQYFGPGTRLTVL.

This clone was detected once. The rearrangement uses TRBV12-5 and TRBJ2-1, with D possibly matching TRBD1 (6 bases). The CDR3 has 13 amino acids. Germline assignment: CDR1 LGHNT and CDR2 FRNRAP. V was clipped by 8 bases and J by 2 bases, with 10 bases between them. CDR3 nucleotides: TGTGCTAGTCGAGGGGGAGCCTACAATGAGCAGTTCTTC. It encodes CASRGGAYNEQFF. Drawing the rest from reference TRBV12-5 and TRBJ2-1, the complete variable domain is DARVTQTPRHKVTEMGQEVTMRCQPILGHNTVFWYRQTMMQGLELLAYFRNRAPLDDSGMPKDRFSAEMPDATLATLKIQPSEPRDSAVYFCASRGGAYNEQFFGPGTRLTVL.

The chain uses TRBV6-5 and TRBJ2-2; TRBD2 agrees at 10 bases. The CDR3 totals 15 residues. V dropped 7 bases and J dropped 1; count of bases not matched to a gene: 3. Germline values: CDR1 MNHEY, CDR2 SVGAGI. The CDR3, as DNA: TGTGCCAGCAAAGCGGGGGGGGTGAACACCGGGGAGCTGTTTTTT. Its translation: CASKAGGVNTGELFF.

The CDR3 DNA reads as TGTGCCAGCAGCGATCTGCAGGGGTCTACCGGGGAGCTGTTTTTT. Its protein product is CASSDLQGSTGELFF. The chain has TRBV3-1 (or the pseudogene TRBV3-2) and TRBJ2-2; a weak D match, TRBD1 (6 bases). The length of the CDR3 is 15 residues. V lost 5 bases, J lost 5 bases, and 15 bases lay in between. Per germline, CDR1 LGHDT and CDR2 YNNKEL (reference sequence).

With regard to this clone: Different DNA sequences within this sample yield the same CDR3. The V and J genes are TRBV3-1 (or the pseudogene TRBV3-2) and TRBJ1-3, with D possibly TRBD1 on 5 matching bases. The CDR3 spans 15 residues. Germline CDR1 reads LGHDT; CDR2 reads YNNKEL (reference sequence). The ends were cut back, 0 bases at V and 2 bases at J, with 8 bases in the middle. The CDR3 loop is CASSQEGTAGNTIYF. The DNA of the CDR3 is TGTGCCAGCAGCCAAGAGGGGACTGCTGGAAACACCATATATTTT.

The V call is TRBV7-9, the J call TRBJ1-3, with D possibly TRBD1 on 6 matching bases. Germline V gene lookup returns CDR1 SEHNR and CDR2 FQNEAQ (reference sequence). Trimming removed 5 bases from V and 0 bases from J, with 11 bases in between. The CDR3 covers 15 residues. In DNA form, the CDR3 reads TGTGCCAGCAGCCCGAGGGGGATCTCTGGAAACACCATATATTTT. This codes for CASSPRGISGNTIYF.

The chain is built from TRBV4-2 and TRBJ2-2; 11 positions agree with TRBD2. CDR1 is LGHNA and CDR2 is YNFKEQ in the germline V gene. The CDR3 loop spans 18 amino acids. V lost 4 bases, J lost 1 base, and 8 bases stayed unmatched. CDR3 sequence reads: CASSPSGTSGMNTGELFF. CDR3 coding DNA: TGTGCCAGCAGCCCGTCCGGGACTAGCGGAATGAACACCGGGGAGCTGTTTTTT.

The rearrangement links TRBV29-1 to TRBJ1-1; D might be TRBD1 (6 bases). The length of the CDR3 is 13 residues. Germline values: CDR1 SQVTM, CDR2 ANQGSEA. The ends were cut back, 7 bases at V and 5 bases at J, with 17 bases in the middle. The CDR3 region is CSDTGFGITEAFF. Here the CDR3 DNA reads TGCAGCGACACAGGGTTCGGGATAACTGAAGCTTTCTTT.

In DNA form, the CDR3 reads TGTGCCAGCAGCTTAGTCGGGGTTACCTACGAGCAGTACTTC. Translating gives CASSLVGVTYEQYF. This chain joins TRBV7-9 and TRBJ2-7, with D possibly TRBD2 on 5 matching bases. The germline V and J ends were trimmed by 1 base and 2 bases, with 9 bases remaining between them. The germline V gene has CDR1 SEHNR and CDR2 FQNEAQ (reference sequence). The length of the CDR3 is 14 residues.

The chain combines TRBV19 with TRBJ1-1; D might be TRBD1 (5 bases). The V end lost 7 bases, the J end lost 0 bases, and 15 bases lay between the germline ends. Germline CDR1 and CDR2: LNHDA and SQIVND (reference sequence). This CDR3 spans 15 amino acids. In DNA, the CDR3 is TGTGCCAGTACGACAGTAGTACTCCTGAACACTGAAGCTTTCTTT. Translation gives CASTTVVLLNTEAFF.

The chain joins TRBV27 to TRBJ2-2; perhaps TRBD2 as D (5 bases). From germline, CDR1 is MNHEY and CDR2 SMNVEV (reference sequence). Trimming removed 8 bases at V and 4 bases at J, with 14 bases between. The CDR3 has 14 residues. CDR3 DNA: TGTGCCAGCCAGTTTGGGAGCGGCACCGGGGAGCTGTTTTTT. It specifies CASQFGSGTGELFF.

The chain recombines TRBV15 with TRBJ2-6, with 7 bases matching TRBD1. CDR1 is LNHNV and CDR2 is YYDKDF in the germline V gene (reference sequence). This CDR3 has 20 amino acids. J lost 0 bases, V lost 0 bases, and 11 bases had no gene match. In DNA, the CDR3 is TGTGCCACCAGCAGAGATCTCTTGAGACAGGGCCCCTCTGGGGCCAACGTCCTGACTTTC. Its translation is CATSRDLLRQGPSGANVLTF.

The chain couples TRBV29-1 to TRBJ2-1, with 7 nucleotides matching TRBD2. This CDR3 comprises 13 residues. V shed 8 bases and J 0 bases; nucleotides not matched to a gene: 4. Germline V gives CDR1 SQVTM, CDR2 ANQGSEA. CDR3 DNA sequence: TGCAGCTCCCTAGCGGACTCCTACAATGAGCAGTTCTTC. Translated: CSSLADSYNEQFF.

The rearrangement links TRBV5-1 to TRBJ2-5; no firm D call. The CDR3 length is 13 residues. V lost 7 bases and J lost 1, with 11 bases in between. CDR1 is SGHRS and CDR2 is YFSETQ in the germline V gene. CDR3 region: CASGLGSQETQYF. CDR3 sequence (DNA): TGCGCCAGCGGCCTCGGGTCCCAAGAGACCCAGTACTTC.

A few counts support this clone. The chain uses TRBV7-9 and TRBJ1-2; 8 bases match TRBD1. Germline CDR1 is SEHNR and CDR2 is FQNEAQ (reference sequence). The ends lost 4 bases at V and 7 bases at J; junction bases unmatched: 8. The CDR3 is 14 amino acids. The CDR3 coding sequence is TGTGCCAGCAGCTCGGACAGGGAACACGGTGGCTACACCTTC. It codes for CASSSDREHGGYTF.